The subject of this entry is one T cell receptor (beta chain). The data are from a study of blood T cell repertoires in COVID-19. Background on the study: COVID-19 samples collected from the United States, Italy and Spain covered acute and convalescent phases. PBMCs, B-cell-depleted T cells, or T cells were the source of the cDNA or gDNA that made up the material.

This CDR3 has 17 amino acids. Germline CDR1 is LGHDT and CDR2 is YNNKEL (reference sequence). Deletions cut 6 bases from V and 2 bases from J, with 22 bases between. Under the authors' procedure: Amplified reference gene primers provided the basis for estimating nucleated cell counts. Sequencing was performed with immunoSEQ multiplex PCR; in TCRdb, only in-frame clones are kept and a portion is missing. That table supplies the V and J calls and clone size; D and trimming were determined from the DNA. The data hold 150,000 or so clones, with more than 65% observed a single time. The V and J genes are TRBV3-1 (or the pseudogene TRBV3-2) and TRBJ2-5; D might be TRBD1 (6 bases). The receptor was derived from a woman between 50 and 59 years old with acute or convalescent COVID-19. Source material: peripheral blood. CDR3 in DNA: TGTGCCAGCAGAAATTATGCAGGGGTCAATCGGCAAGAGACCCAGTACTTC. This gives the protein CASRNYAGVNRQETQYF.